This TCR beta chain was obtained from a study of cytomegalovirus exposure and HLA in healthy donors. As for the study in general: T cells numbering around 170 million yielded 117 million unique TCR beta sequences in an earlier analysis.

Both 60 Vbeta primers and 13 Jbeta primers went into the PCR. Clones were read by immunoSEQ multiplex PCR, and TCRdb kept only the in-frame ones, dropping some. The table gives 150,000 or so clones; the top ten clones make up 1.3% of it. The CDR3 runs to 16 residues. The ends lost 2 bases at V and 5 bases at J; junction bases unmatched: 8. The V gene's germline CDR1 is SGHTA and CDR2 FQGNSA. Sequencing input: PBMCs. The source of this sequence is a woman between 55 and 75 years old in good health and CMV-seronegative. The chain has TRBV7-2 and TRBJ1-1; 10 nucleotides agree with TRBD1. The CDR3 DNA follows: TGTGCCAGCAGCTTATACGGGACAGGGGATTGGACTGAAGCTTTCTTT. Encoded protein: CASSLYGTGDWTEAFF. Based on the CDR3 plus reference TRBV7-2 and TRBJ1-1, the full variable domain is GAGVSQSPSNKVTEKGKDVELRCDPISGHTALYWYRQSLGQGLEFLIYFQGNSAPDKSGLPSDRFSAERTGGSVSTLTIQRTQQEDSAVYLCASSLYGTGDWTEAFFGQGTRLTVV.